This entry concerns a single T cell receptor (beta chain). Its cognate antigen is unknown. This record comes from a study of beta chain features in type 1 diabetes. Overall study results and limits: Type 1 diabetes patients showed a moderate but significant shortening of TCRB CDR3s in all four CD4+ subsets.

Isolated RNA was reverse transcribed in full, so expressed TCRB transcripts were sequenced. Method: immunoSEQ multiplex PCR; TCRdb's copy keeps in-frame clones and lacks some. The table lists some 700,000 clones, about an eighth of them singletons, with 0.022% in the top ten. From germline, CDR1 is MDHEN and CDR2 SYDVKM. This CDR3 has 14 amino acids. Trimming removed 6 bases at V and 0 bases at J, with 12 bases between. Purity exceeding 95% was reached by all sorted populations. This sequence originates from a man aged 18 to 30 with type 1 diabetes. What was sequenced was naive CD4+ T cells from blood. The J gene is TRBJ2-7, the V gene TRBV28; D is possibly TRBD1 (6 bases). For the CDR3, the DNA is TGTGCCAGCAGACTCCAGGGGAACTCCTACGAGCAGTACTTC. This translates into CASRLQGNSYEQYF.